The T cell receptor (beta chain) under discussion was sequenced for a study of cytomegalovirus exposure and HLA in healthy donors. Study summary: Under 90% of approximately 400 genotyped donors fell in the Caucasian-associated ancestry cluster. Whole-study findings and limits: Available immune exposure information covered CMV serostatus only. Per a later analysis, 15,000 to 20,000 TCR beta sequences showed association with HLA alleles at 0.05 false discovery rate. DRB1 had the most TCR associations and HLA-C the fewest, a later analysis found, with rates varying by HLA locus.

13 Jbeta primers and 60 Vbeta primers were used for the PCR. The repertoire was sequenced with immunoSEQ multiplex PCR; TCRdb's copy has only in-frame clones and lacks some. The sample lists 150,000 to 200,000 clones, around four fifths occurring once. Concerning this clone: Antigen unknown.

The clonotype was recovered from a woman aged 30 to 39 in good health and CMV-seronegative. Sample: PBMCs.

The CDR3 loop is CASSVETSSTYNEQFF. For the CDR3, the DNA is TGTGCCAGCAGCGTTGAAACTAGCAGCACCTACAATGAGCAGTTCTTC. The chain joins TRBV9 to TRBJ2-1; tentatively, D is TRBD2 (6 bases). CDR3 length: 16 amino acids. Germline CDR1 SGDLS, CDR2 YYNGEE. The V gene lost 2 bases and the J gene lost 2 bases, with 14 bases spanning the gap.